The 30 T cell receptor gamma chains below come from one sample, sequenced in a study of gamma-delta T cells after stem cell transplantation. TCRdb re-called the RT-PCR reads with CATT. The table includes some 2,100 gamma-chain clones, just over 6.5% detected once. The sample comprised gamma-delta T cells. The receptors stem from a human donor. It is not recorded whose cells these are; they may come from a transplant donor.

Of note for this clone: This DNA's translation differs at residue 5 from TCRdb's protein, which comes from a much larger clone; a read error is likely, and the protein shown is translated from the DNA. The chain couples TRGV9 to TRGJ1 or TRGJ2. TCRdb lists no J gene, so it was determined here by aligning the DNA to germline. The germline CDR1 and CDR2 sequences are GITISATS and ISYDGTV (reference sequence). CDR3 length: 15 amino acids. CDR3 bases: TGTGCCTTGTGGAAGGTGGGGGGTAGGTATTATAAGAAACTCTTT. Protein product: CALWKVGGRYYKKLF.

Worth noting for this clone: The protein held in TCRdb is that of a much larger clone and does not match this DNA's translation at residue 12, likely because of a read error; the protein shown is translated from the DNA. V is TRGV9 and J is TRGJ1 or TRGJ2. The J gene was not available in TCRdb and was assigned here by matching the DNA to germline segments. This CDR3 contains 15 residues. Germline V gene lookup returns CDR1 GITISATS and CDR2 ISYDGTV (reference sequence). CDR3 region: CALWEVGGRYYTKLF. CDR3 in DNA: TGTGCCTTGTGGGAGGTGGGGGGTAGGTATTATACGAAACTCTTT.

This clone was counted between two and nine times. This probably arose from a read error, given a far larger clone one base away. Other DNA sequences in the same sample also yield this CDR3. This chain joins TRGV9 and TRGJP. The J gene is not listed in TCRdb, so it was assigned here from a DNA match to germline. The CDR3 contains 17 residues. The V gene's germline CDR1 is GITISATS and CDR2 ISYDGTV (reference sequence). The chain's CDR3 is CALWEANVELGKKIKVF. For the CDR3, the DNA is TGTGCCTTGTGGGAAGCGAACGTGGAGTTAGGCAAAAAAATCAAGGTATTT.

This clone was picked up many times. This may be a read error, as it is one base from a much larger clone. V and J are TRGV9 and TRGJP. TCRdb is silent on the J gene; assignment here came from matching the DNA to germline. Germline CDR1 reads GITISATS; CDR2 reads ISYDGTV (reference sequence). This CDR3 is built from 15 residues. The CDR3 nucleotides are TGTGCCTTGTGGGAGGATGAGTTGGGCAAAAAAAACAAGGTATTT. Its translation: CALWEDELGKKNKVF.

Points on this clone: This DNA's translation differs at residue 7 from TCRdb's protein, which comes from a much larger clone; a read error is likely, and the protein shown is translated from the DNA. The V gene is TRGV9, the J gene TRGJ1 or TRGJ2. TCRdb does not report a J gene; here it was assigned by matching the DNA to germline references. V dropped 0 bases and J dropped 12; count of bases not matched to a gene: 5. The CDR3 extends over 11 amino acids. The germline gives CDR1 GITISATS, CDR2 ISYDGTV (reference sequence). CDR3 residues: CALWEVNRKLF. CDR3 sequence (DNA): TGTGCCTTGTGGGAGGTGAATAGGAAACTCTTT.

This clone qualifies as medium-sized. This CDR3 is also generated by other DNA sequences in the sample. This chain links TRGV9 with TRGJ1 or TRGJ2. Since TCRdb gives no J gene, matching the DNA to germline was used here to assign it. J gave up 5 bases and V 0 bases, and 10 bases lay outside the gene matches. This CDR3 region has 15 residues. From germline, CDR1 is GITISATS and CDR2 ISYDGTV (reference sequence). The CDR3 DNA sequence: TGTGCCTTGTGGGAGGTGGGAAATTATAATTATAAGAAACTCTTT. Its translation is CALWEVGNYNYKKLF.

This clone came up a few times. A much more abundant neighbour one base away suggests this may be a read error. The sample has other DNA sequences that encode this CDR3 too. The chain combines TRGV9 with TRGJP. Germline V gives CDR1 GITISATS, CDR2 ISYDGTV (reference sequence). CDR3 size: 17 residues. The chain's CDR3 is CALWEVHLDMGKKIKVF. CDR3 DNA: TGTGCCTTGTGGGAGGTGCACCTTGATATGGGCAAGAAAATCAAGGTATTT.

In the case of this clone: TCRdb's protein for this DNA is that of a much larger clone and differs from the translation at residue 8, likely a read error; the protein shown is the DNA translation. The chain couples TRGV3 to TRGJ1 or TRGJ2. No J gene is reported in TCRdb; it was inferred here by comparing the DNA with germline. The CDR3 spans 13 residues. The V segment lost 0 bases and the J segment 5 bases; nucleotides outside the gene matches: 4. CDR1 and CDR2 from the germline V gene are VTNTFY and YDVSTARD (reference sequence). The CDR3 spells CATWDRYNYKKLF. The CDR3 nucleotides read TGTGCCACCTGGGACAGGTATAATTATAAGAAACTCTTT.

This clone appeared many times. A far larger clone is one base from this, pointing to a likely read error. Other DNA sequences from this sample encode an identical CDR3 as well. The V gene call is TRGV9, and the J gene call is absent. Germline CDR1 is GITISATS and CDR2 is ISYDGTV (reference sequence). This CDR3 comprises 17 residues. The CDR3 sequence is CALWEVHLELGKKIKVF. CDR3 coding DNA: TGTGCCTTGTGGGAGGTGCACCTTGAGTTGGGCAAAAAAATAAAGGTATTT.

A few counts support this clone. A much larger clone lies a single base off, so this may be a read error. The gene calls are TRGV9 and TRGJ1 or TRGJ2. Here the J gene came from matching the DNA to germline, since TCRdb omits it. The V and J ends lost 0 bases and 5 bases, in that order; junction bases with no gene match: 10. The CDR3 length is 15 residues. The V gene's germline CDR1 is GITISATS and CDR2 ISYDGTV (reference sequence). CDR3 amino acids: CALWEVGNRNYKKLF. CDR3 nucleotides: TGTGCCTTGTGGGAGGTGGGAAATAGGAATTATAAGAAACTCTTT.

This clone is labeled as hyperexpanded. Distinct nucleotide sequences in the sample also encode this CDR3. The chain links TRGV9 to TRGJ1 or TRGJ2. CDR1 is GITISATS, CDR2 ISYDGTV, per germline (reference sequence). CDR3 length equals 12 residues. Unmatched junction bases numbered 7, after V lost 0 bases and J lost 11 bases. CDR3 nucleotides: TGTGCCTTGTGGGAGGTGCGAGAGGAGAAACTCTTT. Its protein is CALWEVREEKLF.

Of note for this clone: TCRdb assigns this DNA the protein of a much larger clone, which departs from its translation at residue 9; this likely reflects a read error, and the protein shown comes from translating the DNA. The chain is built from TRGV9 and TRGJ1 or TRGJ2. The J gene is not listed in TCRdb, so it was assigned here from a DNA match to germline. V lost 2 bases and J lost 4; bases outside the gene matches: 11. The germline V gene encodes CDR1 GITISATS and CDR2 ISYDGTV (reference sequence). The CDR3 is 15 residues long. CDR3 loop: CALWEAEGYYYKKLF. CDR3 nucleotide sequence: TGTGCCTTGTGGGAGGCCGAAGGGTACTATTATAAGAAACTCTTT.

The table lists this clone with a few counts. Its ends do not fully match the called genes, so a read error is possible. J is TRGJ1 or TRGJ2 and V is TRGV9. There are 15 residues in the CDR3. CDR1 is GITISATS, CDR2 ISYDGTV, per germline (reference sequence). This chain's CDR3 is CALWELFHYNYNKLF. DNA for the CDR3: TGTGCCTTGTGGGAGTTGTTCCATTATAATTATAATAAACTCTTT.

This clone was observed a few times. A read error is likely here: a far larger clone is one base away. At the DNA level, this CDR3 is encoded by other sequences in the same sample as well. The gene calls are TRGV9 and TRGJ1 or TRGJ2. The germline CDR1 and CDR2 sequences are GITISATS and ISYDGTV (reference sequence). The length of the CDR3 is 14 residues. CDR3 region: CALWDQKHYYKKLF. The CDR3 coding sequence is TGTGCCTTGTGGGATCAAAAACATTATTATAAAAAACTCTTT.

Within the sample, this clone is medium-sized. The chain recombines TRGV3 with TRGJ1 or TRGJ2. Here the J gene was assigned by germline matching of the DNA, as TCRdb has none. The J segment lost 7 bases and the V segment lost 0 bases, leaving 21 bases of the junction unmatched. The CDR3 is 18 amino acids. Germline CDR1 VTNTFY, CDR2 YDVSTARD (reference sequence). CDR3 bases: TGTGCCACCTGGGACAGGCGTAGAGGCGTCGGAATACGGTATAAGAAACTCTTT. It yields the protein CATWDRRRGVGIRYKKLF.

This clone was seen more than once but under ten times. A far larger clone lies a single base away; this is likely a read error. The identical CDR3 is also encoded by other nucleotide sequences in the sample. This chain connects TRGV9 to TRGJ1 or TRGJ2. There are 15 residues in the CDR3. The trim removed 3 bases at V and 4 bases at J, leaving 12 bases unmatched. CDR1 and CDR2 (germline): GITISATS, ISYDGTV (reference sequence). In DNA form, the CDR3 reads TGTGCCTTGTGGGAGACCGGACTCCTGTATTATAAGAAACTCTTT. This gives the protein CALWETGLLYYKKLF.

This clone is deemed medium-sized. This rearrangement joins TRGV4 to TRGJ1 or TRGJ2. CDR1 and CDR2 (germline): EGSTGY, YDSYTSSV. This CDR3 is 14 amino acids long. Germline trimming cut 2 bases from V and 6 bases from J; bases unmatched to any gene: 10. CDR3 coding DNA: TGTGCCACCTGGGATGTGCAGGGGGGTTATAAGAAACTCTTT. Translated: CATWDVQGGYKKLF.

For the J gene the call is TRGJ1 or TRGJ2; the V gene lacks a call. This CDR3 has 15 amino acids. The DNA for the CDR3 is TGTGCCTTGTGGGAGTTGTTACATTCTCATTATAAGAAACTCTTT. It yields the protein CALWELLHSHYKKLF.

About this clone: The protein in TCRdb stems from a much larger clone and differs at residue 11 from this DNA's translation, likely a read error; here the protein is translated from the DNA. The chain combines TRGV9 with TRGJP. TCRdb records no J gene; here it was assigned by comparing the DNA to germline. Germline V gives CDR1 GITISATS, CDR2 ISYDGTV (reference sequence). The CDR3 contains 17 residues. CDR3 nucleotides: TGTGCCTTGTGGGAAGCGAACGTGGAGTTGTGCAAAAAAATCAAGGTATTT. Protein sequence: CALWEANVELCKKIKVF.

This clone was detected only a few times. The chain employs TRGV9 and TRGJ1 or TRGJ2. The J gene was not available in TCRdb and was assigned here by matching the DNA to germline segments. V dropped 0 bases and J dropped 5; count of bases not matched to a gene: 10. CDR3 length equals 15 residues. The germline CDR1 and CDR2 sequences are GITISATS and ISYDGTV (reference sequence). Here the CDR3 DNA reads TGTGCCTTGTGGGAGGTGGGAAAGTATCATTATAAGAAACTCTTT. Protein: CALWEVGKYHYKKLF.

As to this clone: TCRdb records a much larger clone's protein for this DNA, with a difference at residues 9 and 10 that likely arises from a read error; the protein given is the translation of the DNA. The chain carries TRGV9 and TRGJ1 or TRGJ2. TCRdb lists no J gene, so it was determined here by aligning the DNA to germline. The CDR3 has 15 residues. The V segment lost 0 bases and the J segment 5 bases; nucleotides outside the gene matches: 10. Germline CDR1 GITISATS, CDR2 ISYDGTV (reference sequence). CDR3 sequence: CALWEVGGWNYKKLF. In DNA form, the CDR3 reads TGTGCCTTGTGGGAGGTGGGGGGTTGGAATTATAAGAAACTCTTT.

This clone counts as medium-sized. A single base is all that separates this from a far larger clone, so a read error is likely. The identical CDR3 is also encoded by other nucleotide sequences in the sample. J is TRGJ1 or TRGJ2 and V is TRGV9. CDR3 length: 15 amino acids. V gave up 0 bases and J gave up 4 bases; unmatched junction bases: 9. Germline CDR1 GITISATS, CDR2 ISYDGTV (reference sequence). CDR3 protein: CALWEVGGRYYKKLF. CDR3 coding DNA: TGTGCCTTGTGGGAGGTGGGAGGTAGGTATTATAAGAAACTCTTT.

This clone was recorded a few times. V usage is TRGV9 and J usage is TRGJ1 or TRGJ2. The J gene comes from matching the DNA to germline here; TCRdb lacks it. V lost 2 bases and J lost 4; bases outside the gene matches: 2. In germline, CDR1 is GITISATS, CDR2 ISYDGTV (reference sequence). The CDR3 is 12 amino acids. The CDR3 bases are TGTGCCTTGTGGGAGGAGTATTATAAGAAACTCTTT. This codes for CALWEEYYKKLF.

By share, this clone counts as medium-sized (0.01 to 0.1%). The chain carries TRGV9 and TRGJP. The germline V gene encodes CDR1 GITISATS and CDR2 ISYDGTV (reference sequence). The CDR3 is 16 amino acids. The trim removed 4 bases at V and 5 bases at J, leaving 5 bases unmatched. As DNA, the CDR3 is TGTGCCTTGTGGGATGATAAAGAGTTGGGCAAAAAAATCAAGGTATTT. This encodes CALWDDKELGKKIKVF.

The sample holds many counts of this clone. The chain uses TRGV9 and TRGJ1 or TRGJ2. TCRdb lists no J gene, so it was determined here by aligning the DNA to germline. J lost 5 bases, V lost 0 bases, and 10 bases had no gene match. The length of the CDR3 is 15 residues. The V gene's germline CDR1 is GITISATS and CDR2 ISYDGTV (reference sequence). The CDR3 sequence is CALWEVGKYNYKKLF. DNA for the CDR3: TGTGCCTTGTGGGAGGTGGGAAAGTATAATTATAAGAAACTCTTT.

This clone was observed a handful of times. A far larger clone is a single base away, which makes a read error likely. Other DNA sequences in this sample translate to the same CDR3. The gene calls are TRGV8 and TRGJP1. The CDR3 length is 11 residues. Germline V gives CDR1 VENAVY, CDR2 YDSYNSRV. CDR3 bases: TGTGCCACCTGGTCTGGCTGGTTCAAGATATTT. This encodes CATWSGWFKIF.

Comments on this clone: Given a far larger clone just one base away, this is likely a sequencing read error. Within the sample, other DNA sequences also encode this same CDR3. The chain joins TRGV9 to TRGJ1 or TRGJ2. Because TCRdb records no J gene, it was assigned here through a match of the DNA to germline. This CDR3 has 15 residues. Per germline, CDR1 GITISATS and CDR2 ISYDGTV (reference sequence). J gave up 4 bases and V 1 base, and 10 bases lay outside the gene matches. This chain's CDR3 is CALWEVGGRYYKKLF. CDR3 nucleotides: TGTGCCTTGTGGGAGGTTGGGGGTAGGTATTATAAGAAACTCTTT.

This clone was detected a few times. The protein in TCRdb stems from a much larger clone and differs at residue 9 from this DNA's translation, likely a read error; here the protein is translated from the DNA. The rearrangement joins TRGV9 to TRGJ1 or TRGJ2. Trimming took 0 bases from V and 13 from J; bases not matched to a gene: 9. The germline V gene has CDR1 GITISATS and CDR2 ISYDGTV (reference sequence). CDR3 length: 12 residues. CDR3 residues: CALWEVREDKLF. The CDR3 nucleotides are TGTGCCTTGTGGGAGGTGCGAGAGGATAAACTCTTT.

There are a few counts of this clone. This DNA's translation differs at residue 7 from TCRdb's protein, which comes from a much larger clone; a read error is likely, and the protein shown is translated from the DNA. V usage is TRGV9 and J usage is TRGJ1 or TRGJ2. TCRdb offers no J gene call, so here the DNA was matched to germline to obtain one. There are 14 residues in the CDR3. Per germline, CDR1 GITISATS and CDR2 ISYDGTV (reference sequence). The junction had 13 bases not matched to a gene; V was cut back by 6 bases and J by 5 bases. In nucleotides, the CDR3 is TGTGCCTTGTGGACCTCCCGCTTGAATTATAAGAAACTCTTT. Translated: CALWTSRLNYKKLF.

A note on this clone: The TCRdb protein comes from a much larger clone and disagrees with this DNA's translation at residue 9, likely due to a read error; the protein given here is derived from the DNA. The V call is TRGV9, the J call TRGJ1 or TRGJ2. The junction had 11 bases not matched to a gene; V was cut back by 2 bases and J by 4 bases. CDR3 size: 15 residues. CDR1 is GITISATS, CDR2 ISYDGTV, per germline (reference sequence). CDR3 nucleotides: TGTGCCTTGTGGGAGGCCGAAGGGGCCTATTATAAGAAACTCTTT. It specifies CALWEAEGAYYKKLF.